Listed here is a single TCR beta chain. Antigen: not known. Germline V lookup: CDR1 MDHEN, CDR2 SYDVKM. There are 16 residues in the CDR3. The V and J ends lost 6 bases and 0 bases respectively, with 18 bases between them. The table came from immunoSEQ multiplex PCR; TCRdb's copy has only in-frame clones and leaves some out. Of roughly 65,000 clones in the sample, 90% to 95% were seen once. The source of the sample is a study of OX40 agonist ivuxolimab in advanced cancers. Study in general: Patients were treated with intravenous ivuxolimab, dosed at 0.01 to 10 mg/kg and infused every 2 weeks. Participants could have had prior anti-PD-1, anti-PD-L1 or anti-CTLA-4 therapy, and about 37% had some. General study findings and limits: Those patients achieving a partial response at 0.1-3.0 mg/kg showed among the lowest clonal expansion.

The input for sequencing was CD4+ or CD8+ T cells sorted from blood, taken in a trial of the OX40 agonist ivuxolimab. The V call is TRBV28, the J call TRBJ2-7, with D perhaps TRBD1 (6 bases). The TCR was taken from an adult with an advanced solid tumor such as melanoma, head and neck, liver or kidney cancer. Written as DNA, the CDR3 is TGTGCCAGCAGGGACGGTGGGGGCGCCCTCTCCTACGAGCAGTACTTC. It encodes CASRDGGGALSYEQYF.